The present T cell receptor (beta chain) was sequenced within a study of technical replicates of blood from a handful of donors. This table comes from immunoSEQ multiplex PCR, and its TCRdb copy is limited to in-frame clones, with some not included. The data hold around 83,000 clones, with around nine tenths observed a single time. CDR1 is SEHNR, CDR2 FQNEAQ, per germline (reference sequence). Between the trimmed V and J ends, which lost 6 bases and 0 bases, there was a span of 11 bases. CDR3 length equals 14 residues. Sample: T cells isolated from PBMCs. The rearrangement links TRBV7-9 to TRBJ1-1, with D hard to call. The origin of this receptor is a human donor in good health. CDR3 residues: CASSHSTLNTEAFF. Here the CDR3 DNA reads TGTGCCAGCAGTCATTCTACCCTGAACACTGAAGCTTTCTTT.